This TCR beta chain was sequenced during a study of CD8+CD57+ T cells in acquired aplastic anemia. With V trimmed by 6 bases and J by 7 bases, 11 bases remained unmatched. CDR3 length: 14 residues. The germline V gene encodes CDR1 SGHAT and CDR2 FQNNGV. Using genomic DNA as the template, TCR beta VDJ and CDR3 profiling was carried out. TCRdb used MiXCR to reprocess the reads, holding one entry per CDR3 protein. Among roughly 170,000 distinct CDR3 sequences listed, approximately 60% were seen once. Sequencing used sorted CD4+, CD8+, or CD8+CD57+ T cells (not recorded which) from PBMCs. The sequence came from a human donor in good health. The rearrangement joins TRBV11-2 to TRBJ2-5; 7 bases agree with TRBD2. CDR3 region: CASSESPGGLTQYF. The DNA for the CDR3 is TGTGCCAGCAGTGAAAGTCCGGGGGGTTTGACCCAGTACTTC.